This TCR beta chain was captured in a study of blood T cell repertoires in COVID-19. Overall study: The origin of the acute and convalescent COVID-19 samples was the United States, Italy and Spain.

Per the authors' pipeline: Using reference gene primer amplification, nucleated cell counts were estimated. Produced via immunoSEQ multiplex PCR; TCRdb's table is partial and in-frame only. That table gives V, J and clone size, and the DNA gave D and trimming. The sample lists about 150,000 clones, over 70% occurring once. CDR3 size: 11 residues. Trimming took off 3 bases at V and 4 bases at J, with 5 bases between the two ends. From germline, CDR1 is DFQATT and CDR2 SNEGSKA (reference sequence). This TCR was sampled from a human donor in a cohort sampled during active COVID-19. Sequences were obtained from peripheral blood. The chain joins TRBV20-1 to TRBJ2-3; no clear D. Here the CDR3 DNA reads TGCAGTGCTAGTCCGTCAGATACGCAGTATTTT. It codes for CSASPSDTQYF.